One and the same sample provided the 30 T cell receptor beta chains below, sequenced in a study of regulatory T cells in long-lasting Graves disease. Building the TCR beta libraries relied on iRepertoire HTBI primers, and CDR3 regions underwent Arm-PCR. Each CDR3 protein is one row after TCRdb ran MiXCR on the multiplex PCR reads. The table records hundreds of thousands of distinct CDR3 sequences, roughly 15% of them present only once. The time point here: newly diagnosed GD, antithyroid drugs for less than 3 months. Scientists built the TCR library using RNA that was extracted from PBMCs. This sample was also put to use in a study of T cells in Graves' hyperthyroidism and ophthalmopathy.

The sample here was peripheral blood mononuclear cells (PBMCs), taken at new diagnosis, from a patient treated with antithyroid drugs. These receptors all stem from a woman aged 30 to 39 with Graves disease.

The chain links TRBV12-3 or TRBV12-4 to TRBJ1-2; 7 bases map to TRBD1. This CDR3 has 16 amino acids. Trimming cost V 3 bases and J 0 bases; bases outside gene matches: 7. The CDR3 reads CASSLGQWNTNYGYTF. DNA of the CDR3: TGTGCCAGCAGTTTGGGACAGTGGAATACTAACTATGGCTACACCTTC.

The CDR3 spells CASSPPGARTNTGELFF. In nucleotides, the CDR3 is TGTGCCAGCTCACCACCGGGAGCCCGAACGAACACCGGGGAGCTGTTTTTT. The rearrangement uses TRBV18 and TRBJ2-2; D may be TRBD2 (5 bases). The CDR3 has 17 amino acids. Trimming removed 0 bases from V and 0 bases from J, with 11 bases in between. CDR1 KGHSH and CDR2 LQKENI come from the germline V gene.

This clonotype was detected only a few times. The chain couples TRBV6-2 or TRBV6-3 to TRBJ1-4; TRBD1 matches at 9 bases. The germline gives CDR1 MNHEY, CDR2 SVGEGT. J gave up 0 bases and V 5 bases, and 7 bases lay outside the gene matches. This CDR3 is 17 amino acids long. CDR3 in DNA: TGTGCCAGCAGTCCCCCGGGACAGGGAACAACTAATGAAAAACTGTTTTTT. This encodes CASSPPGQGTTNEKLFF.

The chain employs TRBV30 and TRBJ2-7; D is possibly TRBD1 (6 bases). The CDR3 sequence is 14 residues long. V was shortened by 3 bases and J by 1 base, with 13 bases between the two germline ends. The germline V gene has CDR1 GTSNPN and CDR2 SVGIG (reference sequence). CDR3: CAWSMGARSYEQYF. The CDR3 DNA sequence: TGTGCCTGGAGCATGGGGGCCCGATCCTACGAGCAGTACTTC.

This clonotype was seen a few times. V usage is TRBV7-9 and J usage is TRBJ1-4; D uncertain. The CDR3 is 12 residues long. Germline V gene lookup returns CDR1 SEHNR and CDR2 FQNEAQ (reference sequence). V lost 0 bases to trimming and J lost 7 bases, with 3 bases between them. This chain's CDR3 is CASSLAAEKLFF. In DNA form, the CDR3 reads TGTGCCAGCAGCTTAGCTGCTGAAAAACTGTTTTTT. The whole variable domain, remainder taken from reference TRBV7-9 and TRBJ1-4, is DTGVSQNPRHKITKRGQNVTFRCDPISEHNRLYWYRQTLGQGPEFLTYFQNEAQLEKSRLLSDRFSAERPKGSFSTLEIQRTEQGDSAMYLCASSLAAEKLFFGSGTQLSVL.

Many counts were recorded for this clonotype. This rearrangement joins TRBV2 to TRBJ1-1; D remains unclear. Germline CDR1 and CDR2: SNHLY and FYNNEI. This CDR3 contains 15 residues. Trimming cost V 0 bases and J 0 bases, with 8 bases left between them. CDR3 loop: CASSEARDLNTEAFF. In nucleotides, the CDR3 is TGTGCCAGCAGTGAAGCACGGGATTTGAACACTGAAGCTTTCTTT.

A remark on this clonotype: Being one base from a much bigger clone, this may be a read error. This CDR3 is missing its conserved last phenylalanine or tryptophan, likely due to a read error. The V call is TRBV20-1, the J call TRBJ2-7, with 10 bases aligning to TRBD1. Losses at the gene ends were 6 bases for V and 2 bases for J; bases not matched to a gene: 4. CDR1 and CDR2 (germline): DFQATT, SNEGSKA (reference sequence). This CDR3 spans 13 amino acids. CDR3 coding DNA: TGCAGTGCGGACGGACAGGGGGCCTACGAGCAGTACTCC. Translation: CSADGQGAYEQYS.

This clonotype was seen ten or more times. The rearrangement uses TRBV14 and TRBJ2-3; a weak D match, TRBD1 (6 bases). The CDR3 extends over 15 amino acids. From germline, CDR1 is SGHDN and CDR2 FVKESK. V dropped 2 bases and J dropped 9 bases, with 18 bases sitting between them. The DNA for the CDR3 is TGTGCCAGCAGCCAACAAGCTCTACAGGGATCAACGCAGTATTTT. This encodes CASSQQALQGSTQYF.

This clonotype was seen at least ten times. The J gene is TRBJ2-2, the V gene TRBV6-5, with 7 bases matching TRBD2. The CDR3 covers 16 residues. Trimming took 4 bases from V and 3 from J; bases not matched to a gene: 8. Germline V gene data show CDR1 as MNHEY and CDR2 as SVGAGI. CDR3 nucleotide sequence: TGTGCCAGCAGTTCGATTAGCGGGTACTACACCGGGGAGCTGTTTTTT. Translating gives CASSSISGYYTGELFF.

The V gene is TRBV19, the J gene TRBJ1-2; no firm D call. V shed 1 base and J shed 4 bases, with 7 bases lying between them. Germline V gives CDR1 LNHDA, CDR2 SQIVND (reference sequence). The CDR3 loop spans 13 amino acids. The CDR3 nucleotides read TGTGCCAGTAGTATAGCCGGCTCCTATGGCTACACCTTC. It codes for CASSIAGSYGYTF.

This chain uses TRBV20-1 with TRBJ1-4, with TRBD1 as a possible D gene (5 bases). Germline V lookup: CDR1 DFQATT, CDR2 SNEGSKA (reference sequence). The CDR3 sequence is 17 residues long. V was trimmed by 0 bases and J by 0 bases, leaving 14 bases between them. The CDR3 DNA is TGCAGTGCTAGAGATCAGGGAGCCCCTACAACTAATGAAAAACTGTTTTTT. This gives the protein CSARDQGAPTTNEKLFF.

This clonotype has more than one count but fewer than ten. The genes are TRBV20-1 and TRBJ1-1; the D gene is possibly TRBD1 (6 bases). V lost 4 bases to trimming and J lost 5 bases, with 23 bases between them. From germline, CDR1 is DFQATT and CDR2 SNEGSKA (reference sequence). CDR3 length: 16 residues. CDR3 in amino acids: CSATNQLGGIWTEAFF. The CDR3 bases are TGCAGTGCTACAAACCAACTAGGGGGGATATGGACTGAAGCTTTCTTT.

As for this clonotype: A much more abundant neighbour one base away suggests this may be a read error. The missing conserved phenylalanine or tryptophan at the end of this CDR3 makes a read error likely. V gene TRBV27 combines with J gene TRBJ2-3; D call uncertain. V was clipped by 7 bases and J by 2 bases, with 7 bases between them. The CDR3 sequence is 12 residues long. In germline, CDR1 is MNHEY, CDR2 SMNVEV (reference sequence). CDR3 region: CASTANTDTQYL. CDR3 DNA sequence: TGTGCCAGCACCGCAAACACAGATACGCAGTATTTG.

This clonotype came up a few times. The chain combines TRBV27 with TRBJ2-7; no reliable D call. Trimming took 6 bases from V and 4 from J, leaving 13 bases between them. The germline V gene encodes CDR1 MNHEY and CDR2 SMNVEV (reference sequence). The CDR3 loop spans 13 amino acids. CDR3 protein: CASRLRGEYEQYF. DNA of the CDR3: TGTGCCAGCAGATTAAGAGGTGAATACGAGCAGTACTTC.

This clonotype was observed many times. The chain links TRBV6-2 or TRBV6-3 to TRBJ2-1; TRBD2 aligns across 8 bases. Trimming removed 0 bases from V and 7 bases from J; junction bases left unmatched: 8. CDR1 MNHEY and CDR2 SVGEGT come from the germline V gene. This CDR3 is built from 16 residues. CDR3 region: CASSYSGAGGLNEQFF. The CDR3, as DNA: TGTGCCAGCAGTTACTCCGGGGCGGGAGGTTTGAATGAGCAGTTCTTC.

The chain carries TRBV19 and TRBJ2-7; D remains ambiguous. Trimming pared 1 base from V and 7 bases from J, leaving 17 bases between. There are 15 residues in the CDR3. From germline, CDR1 is LNHDA and CDR2 SQIVND (reference sequence). In DNA form, the CDR3 reads TGTGCCAGTAGTATAGCGCTGACGATCTTCGGAGAGCAGTACTTC. It translates to CASSIALTIFGEQYF.

This clonotype has at least ten counts. J is TRBJ2-5 and V is TRBV19, with D tentatively TRBD1 (6 bases). Per the germline V gene, CDR1 is LNHDA and CDR2 is SQIVND (reference sequence). V lost 6 bases and J lost 1, with 9 bases in between. CDR3 size: 13 residues. CDR3 protein: CASSRTVQETQYF. CDR3 coding DNA: TGTGCCAGTAGCCGGACAGTCCAAGAGACCCAGTACTTC.

This chain links TRBV5-1 with TRBJ2-7; TRBD1 is a possible D gene (5 bases). This CDR3 region has 16 residues. CDR1 and CDR2 from the germline V gene are SGHRS and YFSETQ. Trimming stripped 0 bases from V and 5 bases from J, with 18 bases between. The CDR3 is CASSLAGSPRVHEQYF. CDR3 sequence (DNA): TGCGCCAGCAGCTTGGCCGGGTCCCCCAGGGTCCACGAGCAGTACTTC.

A few counts support this clonotype. CDR3 DNA sequence: TGTGCCAGCAGTGTATCAGGGGTCTATCAGCCCCAGCATTTT. Translating gives CASSVSGVYQPQHF. The rearrangement uses TRBV25-1 and TRBJ1-5, with D possibly matching TRBD1 (6 bases). Trimming pared 4 bases from V and 5 bases from J, leaving 12 bases between. The CDR3 runs 14 residues. Germline CDR1 is MGHDK and CDR2 is SYGVNS.

The chain carries TRBV11-2 and TRBJ1-4, with D hard to call. The CDR3 runs 12 residues. Germline V gene data show CDR1 as SGHAT and CDR2 as FQNNGV. Trimming removed 4 bases from V and 9 bases from J, with 9 bases in between. The CDR3 loop is CASSSYGQKLFF. As DNA, the CDR3 is TGTGCCAGCAGCTCCTACGGGCAAAAACTGTTTTTT.

V gene TRBV7-2 combines with J gene TRBJ2-2; D call uncertain. Germline V gene lookup returns CDR1 SGHTA and CDR2 FQGNSA. This CDR3 is 14 amino acids long. Trimming shortened V by 2 bases and J by 4 bases, and 8 bases separated the two germline ends. Written as DNA, the CDR3 is TGTGCCAGCAGCTTACTCTCAGGCACCGGGGAGCTGTTTTTT. Protein: CASSLLSGTGELFF.

The CDR3 region has the DNA TGCGCCAGCAGCCATGCGATTGAGTACAATGAGCAGTTCTTC. The encoded protein is CASSHAIEYNEQFF. The chain is built from TRBV4-1 and TRBJ2-1; D is ambiguous. Germline V gene lookup returns CDR1 MGHRA and CDR2 YSYEKL. This CDR3 is 14 amino acids long. The V end lost 3 bases, the J end lost 4 bases, and 10 bases lay between the germline ends.

This clonotype was picked up many times. This rearrangement joins TRBV20-1 to TRBJ2-1, with 8 nucleotides matching TRBD1. Germline CDR1 DFQATT, CDR2 SNEGSKA (reference sequence). The length of the CDR3 is 15 residues. The ends lost 4 bases at V and 7 bases at J; junction bases unmatched: 12. The CDR3 reads CSATQGAVARNEQFF. DNA of the CDR3: TGCAGTGCTACGCAGGGGGCAGTCGCACGGAATGAGCAGTTCTTC.

This clonotype has more than one count but fewer than ten. V and J are TRBV2 and TRBJ1-1, with 7 bases aligning to TRBD1. CDR1 and CDR2 (germline): SNHLY, FYNNEI. The CDR3 runs to 12 residues. V shed 4 bases, J shed 7 bases, and the junction held 3 bases outside the gene matches. CDR3 coding DNA: TGTGCCAGCAGTGTCGACAGGGATGAAGCTTTCTTT. Its translation: CASSVDRDEAFF.

This clonotype was detected only a few times. The genes are TRBV19 and TRBJ2-3; no definite D call. Trimming took off 1 base at V and 7 bases at J, with 6 bases between the two ends. The CDR3 length is 12 residues. Per germline, CDR1 LNHDA and CDR2 SQIVND (reference sequence). DNA for the CDR3: TGTGCCAGTAGTATAGTGGCCAATACGCAGTATTTT. Translating gives CASSIVANTQYF.

This clonotype has a count of ten or more. Its ends do not fully match the called genes, so a read error is possible. As DNA, the CDR3 is TGTGCCAGCACCTTAACGGAAGGGGTACACGGGGAGCTGTTTTTT. This gives the protein CASTLTEGVHGELFF. The V gene is TRBV7-2, the J gene TRBJ2-2; D is perhaps TRBD1 (5 bases). Germline V lookup: CDR1 SGHTA, CDR2 FQGNSA. The CDR3 loop spans 15 amino acids.

This clonotype was seen many times. The V gene is TRBV15, the J gene TRBJ2-1; 10 bases align to TRBD2. The CDR3 sequence is 19 residues long. Unmatched junction bases numbered 13, after V lost 1 base and J lost 4 bases. Germline CDR1 LNHNV, CDR2 YYDKDF (reference sequence). The CDR3 loop reads CATSRVRDRGLAVYNEQFF. CDR3 bases: TGTGCCACCAGCAGAGTTCGGGACAGAGGACTAGCGGTTTACAATGAGCAGTTCTTC.

This clonotype appeared many times. J is TRBJ2-7 and V is TRBV6-1; a weak D match, TRBD2 (6 bases). V was clipped by 5 bases and J by 4 bases, with 15 bases between them. CDR1 MNHNS and CDR2 SASEGT come from the germline V gene. The CDR3 has 14 amino acids. CDR3 DNA: TGTGCCAGCAGTACCCGGGGGAGTGGGTACGAGCAGTACTTC. This gives the protein CASSTRGSGYEQYF.

Turning to this clonotype: A junction end diverges from the germline sequence, so it may reflect a read error. The chain carries TRBV28 and TRBJ1-1; 7 positions agree with TRBD1. The CDR3 is 15 residues long. Germline assignment: CDR1 MDHEN and CDR2 SYDVKM. In nucleotides, the CDR3 is TGCGCCAGCAGCCAGATCGGACAGGTGAACACTGAAGCTTTCTTT. It encodes CASSQIGQVNTEAFF.

This clonotype was picked up many times. The V and J genes are TRBV27 and TRBJ2-3, with D perhaps given as TRBD1 or TRBD2 (5 bases each). This CDR3 region has 18 residues. Trimming removed 8 bases from V and 0 bases from J, with 24 bases in between. Germline lookup yields CDR1 MNHEY and CDR2 SMNVEV (reference sequence). CDR3 DNA sequence: TGTGCCAGCGGAGAACCTCCGGGACCGTTTTCTAGCACAGATACGCAGTATTTT. This sequence encodes CASGEPPGPFSSTDTQYF.